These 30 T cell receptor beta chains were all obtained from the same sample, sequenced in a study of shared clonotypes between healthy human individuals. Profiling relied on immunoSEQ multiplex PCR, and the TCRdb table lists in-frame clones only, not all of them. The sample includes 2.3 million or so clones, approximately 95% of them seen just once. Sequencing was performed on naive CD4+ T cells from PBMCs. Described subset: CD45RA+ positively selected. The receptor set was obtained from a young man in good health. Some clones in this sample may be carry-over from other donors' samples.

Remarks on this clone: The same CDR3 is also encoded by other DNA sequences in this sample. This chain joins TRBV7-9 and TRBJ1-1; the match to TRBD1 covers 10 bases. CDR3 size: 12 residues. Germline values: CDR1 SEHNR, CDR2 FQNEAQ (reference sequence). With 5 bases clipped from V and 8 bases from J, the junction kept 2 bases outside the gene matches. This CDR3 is CASSLGQGEAFF. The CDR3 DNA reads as TGTGCCAGCAGCCTGGGACAGGGGGAAGCTTTCTTT.

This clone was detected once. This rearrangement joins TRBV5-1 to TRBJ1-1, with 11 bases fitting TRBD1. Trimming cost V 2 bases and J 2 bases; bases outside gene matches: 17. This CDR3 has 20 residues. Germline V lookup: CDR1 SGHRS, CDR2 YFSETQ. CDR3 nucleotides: TGCGCCAGCAGCTTAAGCGGTAGCGGGACAGGGGGATCGATAAACACTGAAGCTTTCTTT. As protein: CASSLSGSGTGGSINTEAFF.

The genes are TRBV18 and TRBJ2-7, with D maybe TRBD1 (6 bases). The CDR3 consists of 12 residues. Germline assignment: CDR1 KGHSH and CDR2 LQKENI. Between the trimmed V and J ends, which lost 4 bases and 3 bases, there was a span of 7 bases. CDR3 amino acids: CASSRDIYEQYF. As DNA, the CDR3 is TGTGCCAGCTCACGGGACATCTACGAGCAGTACTTC.

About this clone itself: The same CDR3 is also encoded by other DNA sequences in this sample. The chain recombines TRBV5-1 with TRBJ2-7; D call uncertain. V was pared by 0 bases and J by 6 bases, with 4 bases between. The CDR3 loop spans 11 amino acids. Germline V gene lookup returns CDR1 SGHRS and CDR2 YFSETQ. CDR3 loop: CASSLAGEQYF. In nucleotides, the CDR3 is TGCGCCAGCAGCTTGGCCGGCGAGCAGTACTTC.

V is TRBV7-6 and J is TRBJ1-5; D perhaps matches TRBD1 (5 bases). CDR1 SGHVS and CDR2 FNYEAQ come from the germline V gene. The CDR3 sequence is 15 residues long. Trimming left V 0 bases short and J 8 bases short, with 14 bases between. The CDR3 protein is CASSLAPGGGKPQHF. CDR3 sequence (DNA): TGTGCCAGCAGCTTAGCGCCGGGGGGAGGGAAGCCCCAGCATTTT.

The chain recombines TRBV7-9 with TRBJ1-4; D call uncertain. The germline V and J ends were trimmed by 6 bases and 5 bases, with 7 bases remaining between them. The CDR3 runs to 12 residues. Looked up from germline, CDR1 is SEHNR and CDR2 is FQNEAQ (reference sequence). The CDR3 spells CASSRINEKLFF. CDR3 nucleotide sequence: TGTGCCAGCAGTCGCATCAATGAAAAACTGTTTTTT.

The CDR3 sequence: CASSLFLKGAFF. The CDR3, as DNA: TGTGCCAGCAGTTTATTCCTTAAGGGAGCTTTCTTT. The chain couples TRBV28 to TRBJ1-1; D is undetermined. V lost 1 base, J lost 10 bases, and 10 bases lay in between. Germline V gives CDR1 MDHEN, CDR2 SYDVKM. The CDR3 is 12 residues long. The full variable domain, its missing parts supplied by reference TRBV28 and TRBJ1-1, is DVKVTQSSRYLVKRTGEKVFLECVQDMDHENMFWYRQDPGLGLRLIYFSYDVKMKEKGDIPEGYSVSREKKERFSLILESASTNQTSMYLCASSLFLKGAFFGQGTRLTVV.

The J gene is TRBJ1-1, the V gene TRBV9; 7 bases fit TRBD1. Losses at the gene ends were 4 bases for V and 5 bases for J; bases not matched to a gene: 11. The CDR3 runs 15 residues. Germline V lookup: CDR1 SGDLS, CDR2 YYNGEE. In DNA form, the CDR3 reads TGTGCCAGCAGCCCCGTCAGGGGGGGAGAGACTGAAGCTTTCTTT. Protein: CASSPVRGGETEAFF.

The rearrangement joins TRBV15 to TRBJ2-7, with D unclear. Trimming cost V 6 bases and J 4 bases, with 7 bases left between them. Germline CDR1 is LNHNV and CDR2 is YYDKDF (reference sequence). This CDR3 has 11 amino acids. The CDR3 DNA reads TGTGCCACCAGATCCGGGTACGAGCAGTACTTC. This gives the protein CATRSGYEQYF.

The CDR3 is CASSVVGDPTLADTQYF. The DNA for the CDR3 is TGTGCCAGCAGCGTAGTTGGGGATCCGACCCTCGCAGATACGCAGTATTTT. The chain couples TRBV9 to TRBJ2-3; D is unclear. This CDR3 spans 17 amino acids. Germline V lookup: CDR1 SGDLS, CDR2 YYNGEE. Trimming took off 0 bases at V and 4 bases at J, with 18 bases between the two ends.

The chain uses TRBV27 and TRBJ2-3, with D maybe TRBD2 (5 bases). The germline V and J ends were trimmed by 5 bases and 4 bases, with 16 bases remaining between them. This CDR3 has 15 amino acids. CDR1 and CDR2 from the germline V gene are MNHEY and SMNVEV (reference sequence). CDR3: CASSPQLGRADTQYF. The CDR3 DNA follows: TGTGCCAGCAGTCCCCAGTTAGGGCGGGCAGATACGCAGTATTTT.

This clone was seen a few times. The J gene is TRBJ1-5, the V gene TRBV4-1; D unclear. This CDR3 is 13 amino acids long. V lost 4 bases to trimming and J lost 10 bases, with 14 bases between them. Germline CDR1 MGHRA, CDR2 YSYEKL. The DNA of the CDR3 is TGCGCCAGCAGCCCTCAGCCGGTGGAACCCCAGCATTTT. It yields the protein CASSPQPVEPQHF.

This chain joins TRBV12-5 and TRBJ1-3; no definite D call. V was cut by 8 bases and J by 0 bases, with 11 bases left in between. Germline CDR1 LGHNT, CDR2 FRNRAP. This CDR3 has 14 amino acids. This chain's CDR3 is CASSVDHSGNTIYF. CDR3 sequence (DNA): TGTGCTAGTTCAGTGGACCACTCTGGAAACACCATATATTTT.

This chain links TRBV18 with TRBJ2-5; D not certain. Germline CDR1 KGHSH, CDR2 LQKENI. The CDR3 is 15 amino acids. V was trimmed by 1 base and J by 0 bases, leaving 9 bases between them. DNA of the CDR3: TGTGCCAGCTCACCACAGGGTTACAACCAAGAGACCCAGTACTTC. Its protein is CASSPQGYNQETQYF.

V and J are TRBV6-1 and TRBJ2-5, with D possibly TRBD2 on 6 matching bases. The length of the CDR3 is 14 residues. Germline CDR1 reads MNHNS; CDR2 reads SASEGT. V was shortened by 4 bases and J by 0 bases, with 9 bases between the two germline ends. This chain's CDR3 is CASSARLDQETQYF. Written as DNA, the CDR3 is TGTGCCAGCAGTGCAAGACTAGACCAAGAGACCCAGTACTTC.

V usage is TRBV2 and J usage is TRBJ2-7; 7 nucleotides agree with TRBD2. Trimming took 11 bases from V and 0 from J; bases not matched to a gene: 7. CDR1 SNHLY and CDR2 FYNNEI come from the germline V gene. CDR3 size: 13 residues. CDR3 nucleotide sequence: TGTGCCGGGAACCTAGCGGTCTCCTACGAGCAGTACTTC. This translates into CAGNLAVSYEQYF.

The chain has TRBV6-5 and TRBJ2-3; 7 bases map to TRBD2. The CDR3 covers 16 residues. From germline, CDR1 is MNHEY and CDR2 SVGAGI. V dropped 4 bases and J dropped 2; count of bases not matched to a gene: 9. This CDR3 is CASSSQAGLTTDTQYF. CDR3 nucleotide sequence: TGTGCCAGCAGTTCCCAAGCGGGGTTAACCACAGATACGCAGTATTTT.

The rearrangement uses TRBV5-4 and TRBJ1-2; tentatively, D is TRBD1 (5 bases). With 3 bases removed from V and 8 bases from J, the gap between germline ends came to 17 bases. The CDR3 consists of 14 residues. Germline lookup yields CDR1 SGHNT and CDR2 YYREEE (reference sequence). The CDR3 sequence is CASSSPAGEGGYTF. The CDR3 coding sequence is TGTGCCAGCAGCTCCCCCGCGGGGGAAGGCGGCTACACCTTC.

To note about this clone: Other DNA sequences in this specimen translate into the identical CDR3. Written as DNA, the CDR3 is TGTGCCAGCAGCTTGGCGGGGCCCTACAATGAGCAGTTCTTC. Translating it yields CASSLAGPYNEQFF. The V gene is TRBV5-4, the J gene TRBJ2-1; perhaps D is TRBD1 or TRBD2 (5 bases each). Per the germline V gene, CDR1 is SGHNT and CDR2 is YYREEE (reference sequence). The CDR3 extends over 14 amino acids. Trimming shortened V by 0 bases and J by 2 bases, and 6 bases separated the two germline ends.

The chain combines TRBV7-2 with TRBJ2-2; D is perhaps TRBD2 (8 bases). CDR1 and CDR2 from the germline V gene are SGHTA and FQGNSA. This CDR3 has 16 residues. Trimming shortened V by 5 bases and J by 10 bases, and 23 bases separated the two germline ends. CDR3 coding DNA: TGTGCCAGCAGCCGGGGGGGGACAGTTAATGATTTGGAGCTGTTTTTT. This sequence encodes CASSRGGTVNDLELFF.

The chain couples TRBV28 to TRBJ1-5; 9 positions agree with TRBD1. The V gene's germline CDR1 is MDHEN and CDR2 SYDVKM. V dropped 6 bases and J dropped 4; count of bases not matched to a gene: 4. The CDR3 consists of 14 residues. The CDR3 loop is CASRQGQGNQPQHF. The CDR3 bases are TGTGCCAGCAGACAAGGACAGGGGAATCAGCCCCAGCATTTT.

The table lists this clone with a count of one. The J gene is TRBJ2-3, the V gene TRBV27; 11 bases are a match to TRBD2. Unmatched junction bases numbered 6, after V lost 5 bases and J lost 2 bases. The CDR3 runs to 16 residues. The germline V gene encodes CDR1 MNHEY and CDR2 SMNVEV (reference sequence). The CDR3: CASSTLAGGDTDTQYF. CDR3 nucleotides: TGTGCCAGCAGTACATTAGCGGGAGGGGACACAGATACGCAGTATTTT.

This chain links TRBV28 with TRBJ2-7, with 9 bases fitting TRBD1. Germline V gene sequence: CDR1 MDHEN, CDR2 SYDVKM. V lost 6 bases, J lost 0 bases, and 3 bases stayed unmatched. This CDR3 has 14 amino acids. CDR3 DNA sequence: TGTGCCAGCAGGGGACAGGGACACTCCTACGAGCAGTACTTC. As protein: CASRGQGHSYEQYF.

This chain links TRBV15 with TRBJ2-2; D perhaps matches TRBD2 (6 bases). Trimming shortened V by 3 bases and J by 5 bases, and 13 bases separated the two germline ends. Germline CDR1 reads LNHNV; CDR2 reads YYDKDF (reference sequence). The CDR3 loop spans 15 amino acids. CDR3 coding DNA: TGTGCCACCAGCAGGGGGTGGAGGGTGACCGGGGAGCTGTTTTTT. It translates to CATSRGWRVTGELFF. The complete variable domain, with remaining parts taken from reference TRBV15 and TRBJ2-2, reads DAMVIQNPRYQVTQFGKPVTLSCSQTLNHNVMYWYQQKSSQAPKLLFHYYDKDFNNEADTPDNFQSRRPNTSFCFLDIRSPGLGDTAMYLCATSRGWRVTGELFFGEGSRLTVL.

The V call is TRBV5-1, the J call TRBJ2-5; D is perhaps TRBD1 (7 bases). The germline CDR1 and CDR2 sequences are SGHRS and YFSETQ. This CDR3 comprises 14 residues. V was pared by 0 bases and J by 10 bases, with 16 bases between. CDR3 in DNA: TGCGCCAGCAGCTTGGCACTGACAGGGAGGAACCAGTACTTC. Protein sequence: CASSLALTGRNQYF.

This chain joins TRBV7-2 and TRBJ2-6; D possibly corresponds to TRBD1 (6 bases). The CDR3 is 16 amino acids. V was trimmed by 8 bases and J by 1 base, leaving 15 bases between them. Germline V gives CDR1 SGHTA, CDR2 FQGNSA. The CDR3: CASGTRGGSGANVLTF. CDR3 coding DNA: TGTGCCAGCGGGACCCGAGGGGGATCTGGGGCCAACGTCCTGACTTTC.

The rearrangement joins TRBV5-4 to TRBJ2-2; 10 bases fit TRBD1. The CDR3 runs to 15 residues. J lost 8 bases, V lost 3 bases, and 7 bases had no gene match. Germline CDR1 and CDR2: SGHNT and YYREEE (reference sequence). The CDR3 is CASSSPGQGKGELFF. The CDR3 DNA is TGTGCCAGCAGCTCGCCGGGACAGGGGAAGGGGGAGCTGTTTTTT.

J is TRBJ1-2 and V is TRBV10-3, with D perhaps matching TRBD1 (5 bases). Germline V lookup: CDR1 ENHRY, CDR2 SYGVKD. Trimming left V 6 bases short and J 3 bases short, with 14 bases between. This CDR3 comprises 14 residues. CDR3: CAISLRRDYYGYTF. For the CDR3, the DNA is TGTGCCATCAGCTTACGACGGGACTACTATGGCTACACCTTC.

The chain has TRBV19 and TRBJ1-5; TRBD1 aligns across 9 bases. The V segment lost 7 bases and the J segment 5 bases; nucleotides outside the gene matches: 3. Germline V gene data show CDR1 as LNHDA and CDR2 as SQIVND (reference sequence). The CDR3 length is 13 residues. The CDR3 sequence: CASKDRGYQPQHF. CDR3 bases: TGTGCCAGTAAGGACAGGGGTTATCAGCCCCAGCATTTT.

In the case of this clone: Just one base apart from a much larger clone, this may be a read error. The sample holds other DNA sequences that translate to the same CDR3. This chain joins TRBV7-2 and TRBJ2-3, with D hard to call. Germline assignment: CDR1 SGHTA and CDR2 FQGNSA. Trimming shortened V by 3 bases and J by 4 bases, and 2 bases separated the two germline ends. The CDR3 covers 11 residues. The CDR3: CASSLADTQYF. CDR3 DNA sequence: TGTGCCAGCAGCTTGGCAGATACGCAGTATTTT.